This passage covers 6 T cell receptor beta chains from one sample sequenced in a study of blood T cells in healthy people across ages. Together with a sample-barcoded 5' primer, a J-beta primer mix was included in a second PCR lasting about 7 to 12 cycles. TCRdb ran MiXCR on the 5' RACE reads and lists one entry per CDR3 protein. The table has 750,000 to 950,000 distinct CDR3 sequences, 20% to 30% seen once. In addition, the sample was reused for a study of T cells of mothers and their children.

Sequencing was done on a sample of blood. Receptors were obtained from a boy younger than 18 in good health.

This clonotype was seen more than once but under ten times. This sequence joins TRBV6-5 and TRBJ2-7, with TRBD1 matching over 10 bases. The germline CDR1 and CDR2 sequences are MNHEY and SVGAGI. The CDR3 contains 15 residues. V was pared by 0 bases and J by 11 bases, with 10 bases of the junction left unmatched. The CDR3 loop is CASSYSSQGQGRKYF. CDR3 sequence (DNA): TGTGCCAGCAGTTACTCGAGTCAGGGACAGGGGAGGAAGTACTTC.

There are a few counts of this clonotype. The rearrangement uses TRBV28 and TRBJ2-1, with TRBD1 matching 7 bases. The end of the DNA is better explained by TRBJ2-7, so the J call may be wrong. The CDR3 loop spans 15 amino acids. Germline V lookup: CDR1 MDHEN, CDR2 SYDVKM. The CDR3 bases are TGTGCCAGCAGGACCACAGGGGCCAGCTCCTACGAGCAGTACTTC. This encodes CASRTTGASSYEQYF.

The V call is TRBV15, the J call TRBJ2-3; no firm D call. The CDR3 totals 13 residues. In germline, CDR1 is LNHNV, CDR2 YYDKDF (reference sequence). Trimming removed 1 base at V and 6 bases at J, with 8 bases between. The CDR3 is CATSRGRPDTQYF. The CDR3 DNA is TGTGCCACCAGCAGAGGTCGCCCGGATACGCAGTATTTT.

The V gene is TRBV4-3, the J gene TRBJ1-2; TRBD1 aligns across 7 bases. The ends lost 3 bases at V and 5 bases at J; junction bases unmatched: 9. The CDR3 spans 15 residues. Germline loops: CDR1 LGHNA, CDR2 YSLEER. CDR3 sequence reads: CASSHGTEGVYGYTF. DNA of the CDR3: TGCGCCAGCAGCCACGGGACAGAGGGCGTTTATGGCTACACCTTC.

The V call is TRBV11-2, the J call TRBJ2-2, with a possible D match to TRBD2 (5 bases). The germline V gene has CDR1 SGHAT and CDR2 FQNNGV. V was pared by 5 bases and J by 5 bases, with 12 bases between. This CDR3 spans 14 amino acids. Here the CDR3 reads CASSRYEGTGELFF. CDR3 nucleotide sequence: TGTGCCAGCAGCCGATATGAGGGAACCGGGGAGCTGTTTTTT.

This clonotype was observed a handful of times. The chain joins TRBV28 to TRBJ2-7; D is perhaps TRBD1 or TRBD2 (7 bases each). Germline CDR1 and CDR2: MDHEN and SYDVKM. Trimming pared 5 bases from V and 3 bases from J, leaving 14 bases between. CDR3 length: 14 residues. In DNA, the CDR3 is TGTGCCAGCAGTCCAGGGGGGGTTGACTACGAGCAGTACTTC. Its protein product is CASSPGGVDYEQYF.